What follows describes a single T cell receptor beta chain. The sample belongs to a study of blood T cell repertoires in COVID-19. About the study: Italy, Spain and the United States were the sources of the convalescent and acute COVID-19 samples. T cells, B-cell-depleted T cells, or PBMCs provided the cDNA or gDNA that served as material.

CDR3 length equals 15 residues. Germline V gene data show CDR1 as KGHSH and CDR2 as LQKENI. Unmatched junction bases numbered 7, after V lost 5 bases and J lost 2 bases. Per the study methods: Reference gene primers were amplified, and this amplification served to estimate nucleated cell counts. Libraries were prepared by immunoSEQ multiplex PCR; TCRdb keeps only in-frame clonotypes and omits some of them. For V, J and clone size, that table is used; D and trimming come from the DNA. The repertoire holds roughly 30,000 clones, with 89% as singletons. This clonotype was sampled from a man older than 75 with acute or convalescent COVID-19. Specimen: peripheral blood. The chain employs TRBV18 and TRBJ1-2; 8 bases are shared with TRBD1. CDR3: CASSNPDRENYGYTF. The CDR3 region has the DNA TGTGCCAGCTCAAACCCGGACAGGGAGAACTATGGCTACACCTTC.